These T cell receptor beta chains were read from a single sample in a study of T cell repertoires in cytomegalovirus infection. Each CDR3 protein is one row after TCRdb ran MiXCR on the reads. The sample contains roughly 500,000 distinct CDR3 sequences, roughly 12% of which appear only once. Sequenced material: PBMCs. All receptors derive from a human donor in good health (CMV status not recorded). Some clones in this sample may be carry-over from other donors' samples. CDR3s include the opening cysteine and the closing phenylalanine or tryptophan. A D gene is named only where the DNA matches it firmly. Where a row states a size, it is once, few, many or the class of an expanded clone; other rows omit it.

TRBJ1-5	TRBV7-9	.	many	CASSLAGRYSNQPQHF	TGTGCCAGCAGCTTGGCGGGCAGATATAGCAATCAGCCCCAGCATTTT
TRBJ2-1	TRBV20-1	TRBD1	.	CSARGDRAHNEQFF	TGCAGTGCTAGAGGTGACAGGGCGCACAATGAGCAGTTCTTC
TRBJ2-2	TRBV5-1	.	.	CASSQVDSSGELFF	TGCGCCAGCAGCCAAGTAGACAGTTCCGGGGAGCTGTTTTTT
TRBJ2-3	TRBV5-5	.	many	CASSRDAAGTQYF	TGTGCCAGCAGCAGGGACGCCGCGGGTACGCAGTATTTT
TRBJ2-1	TRBV2	TRBD2	many	CASSEGQGAGTSNEQFF	TGTGCCAGCAGTGAGGGTCAGGGAGCGGGAACATCCAATGAGCAGTTCTTC
TRBJ1-5	TRBV18	.	many	CASSPQSNSNQPQHF	TGTGCCAGCTCCCCGCAGAGTAATAGCAATCAGCCCCAGCATTTT
TRBJ1-4	TRBV5-1	TRBD1	few	CASSLEAGGTNEKLFF	TGCGCCAGCAGCTTGGAGGCAGGGGGCACTAATGAAAAACTGTTTTTT
TRBJ2-5	TRBV7-6	TRBD1	many	CASSPLIPRDRLQETQYF	TGTGCCAGCAGCCCCCTCATCCCCCGGGACAGGCTGCAAGAGACCCAGTACTTC
TRBJ1-2	TRBV14	TRBD1	many	CASSTTGGIGYTF	TGTGCCAGCAGCACCACAGGGGGCATTGGCTACACCTTC
TRBJ2-3	TRBV7-9	.	many	CASSQGGDTQYF	TGTGCCAGCAGCCAGGGGGGAGATACGCAGTATTTT
TRBJ2-7	TRBV7-9	.	many	CASSFLSKGYEQYF	TGTGCCAGCAGCTTCCTATCCAAGGGCTACGAGCAGTACTTC
TRBJ1-6	TRBV7-9	TRBD1	many	CASSARQGNNSPLHF	TGTGCCAGCAGCGCCCGACAGGGGAACAATTCACCCCTCCACTTT
TRBJ1-2	TRBV7-2	.	many	CASSPGGIIYGYTF	TGTGCCAGCAGCCCCGGGGGTATTATCTATGGCTACACCTTC
TRBJ2-5	TRBV7-9	TRBD2	many	CASSLSGGRETQYF	TGTGCCAGCAGCTTAAGCGGGGGCCGCGAGACCCAGTACTTC
TRBJ1-1	TRBV10-3	TRBD1	.	CAISGTGGSNTEAFF	TGTGCCATCAGCGGGACAGGAGGGTCGAACACTGAAGCTTTCTTT
TRBJ2-7	TRBV28	TRBD2	.	CASSTKTSGSNEQYF	TGTGCCAGCAGTACAAAGACTAGCGGGAGTAACGAGCAGTACTTC
TRBJ2-7	TRBV7-9	.	many	CASSQVQDEQYF	TGTGCCAGCAGCCAGGTGCAGGATGAGCAGTACTTC
TRBJ1-3	TRBV12-3/TRBV12-4	.	.	CASSRSTSSGNTIYF	TGTGCCAGCAGTCGAAGCACGAGCTCTGGAAACACCATATATTTT
TRBJ2-2	TRBV6-4	.	.	CASSEQPGTGELFF	TGTGCCAGCAGTGAACAGCCTGGCACCGGGGAGCTGTTTTTT
TRBJ2-5	TRBV6-6	.	.	CASSYSYREIETQYF	TGTGCCAGCAGTTACTCGTACAGGGAGATAGAGACCCAGTACTTC
TRBJ1-1	TRBV28	.	.	CASRLGESNTEAFF	TGTGCCAGCAGGCTGGGGGAGTCGAACACTGAAGCTTTCTTT
TRBJ2-2	TRBV7-3	.	many	CASSEVFRGEHGELFF	TGTGCCAGCAGCGAGGTGTTCAGGGGTGAACACGGGGAGCTGTTTTTT
TRBJ1-2	TRBV12-5	TRBD1	many	CASGHGQGGGYTF	TGTGCTAGTGGCCACGGACAGGGGGGTGGCTACACCTTC
TRBJ1-5	TRBV2	.	.	CASTGAFGNQPQHF	TGTGCCAGCACAGGGGCCTTCGGGAATCAGCCCCAGCATTTT
TRBJ2-3	TRBV2	.	few	CATLGGVITDTQYF	TGTGCCACCCTTGGCGGGGTGATCACAGATACGCAGTATTTT
TRBJ2-3	TRBV9	.	many	CASSVGGSGSTDTQYF	TGTGCCAGCAGCGTAGGGGGTAGCGGAAGCACAGATACGCAGTATTTT
TRBJ2-3	TRBV2	TRBD1	many	CASSEDLGQGATDTQYF	TGTGCCAGCAGTGAAGATCTAGGACAGGGCGCCACAGATACGCAGTATTTT
TRBJ1-1	TRBV29-1	.	.	CSVGLIAPGEAFF	TGCAGCGTTGGGTTAATCGCGCCTGGTGAAGCTTTCTTT
TRBJ2-1	TRBV7-6	.	many	CASSLGTAYNEQFF	TGTGCCAGCAGCTTAGGGACGGCTTACAATGAGCAGTTCTTC